The 26 T cell receptor delta chains listed next were all sequenced from one sample in a study of Vδ1+ human thymocytes. Whole-study findings and limits: Thymic TRG and TRD repertoires appeared highly polyclonal, with Gaussian CDR3 length distributions.

RNA was extracted from the cells and then reverse transcribed. Pooled V-gene forward primers with one constant-region reverse primer generated the CDR3 amplicons by multiplex PCR. TCRdb made new clone calls on the multiplex PCR reads using CATT. The table records 20,000 to 25,000 delta-chain clones, over 7% of them present only once. For these receptors, no antigen is known. Source material: Vdelta1+ gamma-delta thymocytes from the thymus. Noted subset: FACS-sorted CD3+ TCRalphabeta- TCRVdelta1+ TCRVdelta2- thymocytes. The receptors originated from a child under two years old who had congenital heart surgery.

There are a few counts of this clone. The chain is built from TRDV1 and TRDJ1, with TRDD3 matching over 10 bases. Germline V CDR1 and CDR2: TSWWSYY, QGS. This CDR3 is built from 19 residues. V lost 0 bases to trimming and J lost 0 bases; unmatched junction nucleotides: 10. The CDR3 sequence: CALGELGFDWGMYTDKLIF. The CDR3 DNA is TGTGCTCTTGGGGAACTCGGCTTTGACTGGGGGATGTACACCGATAAACTCATCTTT.

This clone has a handful of counts. This chain joins TRDV1 and TRDJ1; maybe TRDD3 (5 bases). The V gene lost 0 bases and the J gene lost 0 bases, with 20 bases spanning the gap. Germline V CDR1 and CDR2: TSWWSYY, QGS. The CDR3 runs to 19 residues. CDR3 in DNA: TGTGCTCTTGGGGAACTCCATTACGGTTGGGGTAGGTACACCGATAAACTCATCTTT. Its translation is CALGELHYGWGRYTDKLIF.

This clone was picked up a small number of times. The chain employs TRDV1 and TRDJ1; 10 nucleotides align to TRDD3. The CDR3 runs 20 residues. Germline V gene sequence: CDR1 TSWWSYY, CDR2 QGS. The V segment lost 2 bases and the J segment 3 bases; nucleotides outside the gene matches: 18. CDR3 sequence (DNA): TGTGCTCTTGGGGAAAAGGGCGTGGGCTGGGGGATAAAGAACTCCGATAAACTCATCTTT. It translates to CALGEKGVGWGIKNSDKLIF.

The V and J genes are TRDV1 and TRDJ1; 8 bases line up with TRDD3. The J gene is not listed in TCRdb, so it was assigned here from a DNA match to germline. Germline CDR1 and CDR2: TSWWSYY and QGS. Trimming at V came to 3 bases and at J to 0 bases, leaving 30 bases not matched to a gene. This CDR3 region has 24 residues. CDR3 sequence: CALGEDTQFLGHQLGVSYTDKLIF. The CDR3 nucleotides read TGTGCTCTTGGGGAGGACACTCAATTCCTAGGTCACCAACTGGGGGTCTCGTACACCGATAAACTCATCTTT.

V usage is TRDV1 and J usage is TRDJ1; 8 bases line up with TRDD3. TCRdb does not report a J gene; here it was assigned by matching the DNA to germline references. Germline loops: CDR1 TSWWSYY, CDR2 QGS. J lost 3 bases, V lost 3 bases, and 27 bases had no gene match. The CDR3 contains 22 residues. In DNA form, the CDR3 reads TGTGCTCTTGGGGAGAGGGGACACCCCCTCTTACTGGGGGTTCAGGCGGCCGATAAACTCATCTTT. Protein product: CALGERGHPLLLGVQAADKLIF.

The chain recombines TRDV1 with TRDJ1; TRDD3 aligns across 12 bases. Germline lookup yields CDR1 TSWWSYY and CDR2 QGS. CDR3 length: 26 residues. With V trimmed by 1 base and J by 0 bases, 30 bases remained unmatched. The CDR3 DNA reads as TGTGCTCTTGGGGAACGGGTAATGGCCTTCCTACTGGGGGATACTGTCTGGAGTCTTCACACCGATAAACTCATCTTT. Translation gives CALGERVMAFLLGDTVWSLHTDKLIF.

The chain is built from TRDV1 and TRDJ1; D perhaps matches TRDD2 (6 bases). The CDR3 has 21 amino acids. Germline loops: CDR1 TSWWSYY, CDR2 QGS. The V and J ends lost 1 base and 0 bases respectively, with 27 bases between them. Here the CDR3 DNA reads TGTGCTCTTGGGGAACCGGCCTTCCCAATGGTCGGGTACCGGTACACCGATAAACTCATCTTT. It translates to CALGEPAFPMVGYRYTDKLIF.

Without a V gene call, the J gene is given as TRDJ2; the D segment call TRDD3 is taken from the table without a DNA check. The CDR3 sequence is 20 residues long. The CDR3: CALGSYLDGGIKALTAQLFF. CDR3 DNA: TGTGCTCTTGGGTCCTACCTTGATGGGGGCATAAAAGCTTTGACAGCACAACTCTTCTTT.

J is TRDJ1 and V is TRDV1; 8 bases map to TRDD3. The CDR3 spans 17 residues. The germline gives CDR1 TSWWSYY, CDR2 QGS. The V segment lost 0 bases and the J segment 0 bases; nucleotides outside the gene matches: 6. The CDR3 region is CALGELGLGEYTDKLIF. CDR3 bases: TGTGCTCTTGGGGAACTCGGCCTGGGGGAGTACACCGATAAACTCATCTTT.

This clone was seen a few times. V usage is TRDV1 and J usage is TRDJ1, with TRDD3 matching over 12 bases. With V trimmed by 5 bases and J by 0 bases, 31 bases remained unmatched. This CDR3 has 25 residues. Germline loops: CDR1 TSWWSYY, CDR2 QGS. The CDR3 coding sequence is TGTGCTCTTGGGTCCCGAGAATTCCTTCCCTCGTACTGGGGGATACCTACTCCGTACACCGATAAACTCATCTTT. Amino acid sequence: CALGSREFLPSYWGIPTPYTDKLIF.

The genes are TRDV1 and TRDJ1; 8 positions agree with TRDD2. V dropped 5 bases and J dropped 4; count of bases not matched to a gene: 30. Germline-derived CDR1 and CDR2 are TSWWSYY and QGS. The CDR3 sequence is 22 residues long. The CDR3 region has the DNA TGTGCTCTTGGGCCCCAAGGCCTTCCTAAGGGGTACCCTCCCCGCGGGAGCGATAAACTCATCTTT. This sequence encodes CALGPQGLPKGYPPRGSDKLIF.

V is TRDV1 and J is TRDJ1; D possibly matches TRDD2 or TRDD3 (8 bases each). TCRdb does not report a J gene; here it was assigned by matching the DNA to germline references. V lost 5 bases and J lost 0, with 34 bases in between. CDR1 and CDR2 (germline): TSWWSYY, QGS. The CDR3 is made up of 22 amino acids. CDR3 protein: CALGFSSYTGLGANPYTDKLIF. DNA for the CDR3: TGTGCTCTTGGGTTTTCTTCCTACACGGGACTGGGGGCCAACCCGTACACCGATAAACTCATCTTT.

This clone was seen more than once but under ten times. The V and J genes are TRDV2 and TRDJ1, with 12 bases that match TRDD3. Germline V CDR1 and CDR2: GEAIGNYY, EKD. Trimming at V came to 3 bases and at J to 0 bases, leaving 10 bases not matched to a gene. This CDR3 spans 18 amino acids. The CDR3 DNA follows: TGTGCCTGTGACGCCCTGGGGGATACGTGTTGGAACACCGATAAACTCATCTTT. Its translation: CACDALGDTCWNTDKLIF.

The chain uses TRDV1 and TRDJ1; the D gene is possibly TRDD3 (8 bases). TCRdb carries no J gene annotation; the J gene was assigned here by matching the DNA with germline. CDR1 and CDR2 (germline): TSWWSYY, QGS. V gave up 0 bases and J gave up 0 bases, with 32 bases separating them. This CDR3 contains 23 residues. CDR3 protein: CALGELVSFLPLLGAPYTDKLIF. As DNA, the CDR3 is TGTGCTCTTGGGGAACTAGTTTCTTTCCTACCTCTACTGGGGGCCCCGTACACCGATAAACTCATCTTT.

The chain recombines TRDV1 with TRDJ1, with 11 nucleotides matching TRDD3. V shed 1 base, J shed 4 bases, and the junction held 17 bases outside the gene matches. Looked up from germline, CDR1 is TSWWSYY and CDR2 is QGS. The length of the CDR3 is 20 residues. The CDR3 region is CALGEPDWLLSTGGYDKLIF. The CDR3 DNA follows: TGTGCTCTTGGGGAACCCGACTGGCTACTCAGTACTGGGGGATACGATAAACTCATCTTT.

The table lists this clone with a few counts. The chain has TRDV1 and TRDJ1; 9 bases align to TRDD2. Germline CDR1 and CDR2: TSWWSYY and QGS. CDR3 length: 19 amino acids. The junction had 15 bases not matched to a gene; V was cut back by 4 bases and J by 0 bases. This CDR3 is CALGVPSYSRDQYTDKLIF. The CDR3, as DNA: TGTGCTCTTGGGGTCCCTTCCTACTCGAGGGACCAGTACACCGATAAACTCATCTTT.

This clone showed up just a few times. The chain combines TRDV1 with TRDJ1; maybe TRDD2 (6 bases). This CDR3 has 16 residues. The V gene lost 1 base and the J gene lost 5 bases, with 17 bases spanning the gap. In germline, CDR1 is TSWWSYY, CDR2 QGS. The CDR3 is CALGEPPSLAGDKLIF. The DNA for the CDR3 is TGTGCTCTTGGGGAACCCCCTTCCCTCGCAGGGGATAAACTCATCTTT.

This chain uses TRDV1 with TRDJ1; D remains ambiguous. Assignment of the J gene here rests on matching the DNA to germline, because TCRdb gives none. In germline, CDR1 is TSWWSYY, CDR2 QGS. The CDR3 contains 17 residues. Trimming pared 2 bases from V and 0 bases from J, leaving 16 bases between. In DNA, the CDR3 is TGTGCTCTTGGGGAATTGTACCGTCGCAGGTACACCGATAAACTCATCTTT. Translation: CALGELYRRRYTDKLIF.

This chain uses TRDV1 with TRDJ1; 11 bases fit TRDD3. The J gene, missing from TCRdb, was assigned here through DNA to germline matching. This CDR3 comprises 20 residues. V shed 0 bases and J 0 bases; nucleotides not matched to a gene: 12. CDR1 is TSWWSYY, CDR2 QGS, per germline. The CDR3 region is CALGELRGWGIRSYTDKLIF. The CDR3, as DNA: TGTGCTCTTGGGGAACTAAGGGGATGGGGGATACGTTCCTACACCGATAAACTCATCTTT.

This clone was observed a few times. The chain joins TRDV1 to TRDJ2, with 12 bases matching TRDD3. V was clipped by 4 bases and J by 5 bases; unmatched bases: 14. CDR1 is TSWWSYY, CDR2 QGS, per germline. The CDR3 runs to 19 residues. CDR3 loop: CALGVPLPLLGDTTAQLFF. Here the CDR3 DNA reads TGTGCTCTTGGGGTACCCCTTCCTCTACTGGGGGATACTACAGCACAACTCTTCTTT.

The chain uses TRDV1 and TRDJ1; tentative D call: TRDD2 (5 bases). The J gene was missing in TCRdb and was found by matching the end of the DNA to germline. Germline V gene lookup returns CDR1 TSWWSYY and CDR2 QGS. This CDR3 spans 15 amino acids. The ends were cut back, 1 base at V and 4 bases at J, with 13 bases in the middle. The CDR3 nucleotides read TGTGCTCTTGGGGAACGGACCTACCCGAGCGATAAACTCATCTTT. This codes for CALGERTYPSDKLIF.

V usage is TRDV1 and J usage is TRDJ1, with 8 bases fitting TRDD3. J lost 0 bases, V lost 2 bases, and 11 bases had no gene match. CDR3 size: 18 residues. Germline V gene sequence: CDR1 TSWWSYY, CDR2 QGS. The CDR3 DNA is TGTGCTCTTGGGGAAGAGGAGGAACTGGGGGCTTACACCGATAAACTCATCTTT. This translates into CALGEEEELGAYTDKLIF.

Only a few counts were recorded for this clone. The chain joins TRDV1 to TRDJ1; D assignment may be TRDD2 or TRDD3 (9 bases each). Germline assignment: CDR1 TSWWSYY and CDR2 QGS. There are 21 residues in the CDR3. V lost 2 bases, J lost 0 bases, and 28 bases lay in between. The CDR3 region has the DNA TGTGCTCTTGGGGAAGTCCCCCTTCCTACGGGGATACGCGGGTACACCGATAAACTCATCTTT. This encodes CALGEVPLPTGIRGYTDKLIF.

A few counts support this clone. This sequence joins TRDV1 and TRDJ2; D is uncertain. With 0 bases removed from V and 13 bases from J, the gap between germline ends came to 18 bases. Germline V CDR1 and CDR2: TSWWSYY, QGS. This CDR3 is 15 amino acids long. CDR3 sequence reads: CALGELEAFTPRLFF. CDR3 DNA sequence: TGTGCTCTTGGGGAACTAGAGGCTTTTACTCCTCGACTCTTCTTT.

This clone was seen only a few times. This may come from a read error, since a much larger clone is one base off. The V call is TRDV2, the J call TRDJ1, with 9 bases identical to TRDD3. Germline trimming cut 6 bases from V and 12 bases from J; bases unmatched to any gene: 10. CDR1 is GEAIGNYY, CDR2 EKD, per germline. This CDR3 is 12 amino acids long. CDR3 amino acids: CACPTGGYLIIF. The CDR3 bases are TGTGCCTGTCCTACGGGGGGATACTTGATCATCTTT.

For the J gene the call is TRDJ1; the V gene lacks a call; TRDD3, the table's D call, was not compared with the DNA. The CDR3 loop spans 22 amino acids. Here the CDR3 DNA reads TGTGCTCTTGGGGAAGGGGCCTTCGATAGATGGGGGACCCACCCCTACACCGATAAACTCATCTTT. Translating gives CALGEGAFDRWGTHPYTDKLIF.